This TCR beta chain is drawn from a study of T cells in Graves' hyperthyroidism and ophthalmopathy. This clonotype was seen ten or more times. Using RNA transcripts as the source, TCR beta CDR3 regions were amplified. Primed by the HTBI set, a first-round RT-PCR was run on the TCR CDR3. One entry per CDR3 protein, called by TCRdb with MiXCR from the multiplex PCR reads. There are roughly 300,000 distinct CDR3 sequences in the sample; more than 11% occur only once, and 20% to 25% lies in the top ten. The receptor's source is a woman aged 30 to 39 with Graves' hyperthyroidism. Input material: blood.

CDR3: CSVELRETQYF. CDR3 nucleotide sequence: TGCAGCGTTGAATTACGAGAGACCCAGTACTTC. The chain joins TRBV29-1 to TRBJ2-5, with D unclear. Germline CDR1 reads SQVTM; CDR2 reads ANQGSEA. CDR3 size: 11 residues. Trimming shortened V by 2 bases and J by 4 bases, and 5 bases separated the two germline ends. The full variable domain, completed using reference TRBV29-1 and TRBJ2-5, is SAVISQKPSRDICQRGTSLTIQCQVDSQVTMMFWYRQQPGQSLTLIATANQGSEATYESGFVIDKFPISRPNLTFSTLTVSNMSPEDSSIYLCSVELRETQYFGPGTRLLVL.